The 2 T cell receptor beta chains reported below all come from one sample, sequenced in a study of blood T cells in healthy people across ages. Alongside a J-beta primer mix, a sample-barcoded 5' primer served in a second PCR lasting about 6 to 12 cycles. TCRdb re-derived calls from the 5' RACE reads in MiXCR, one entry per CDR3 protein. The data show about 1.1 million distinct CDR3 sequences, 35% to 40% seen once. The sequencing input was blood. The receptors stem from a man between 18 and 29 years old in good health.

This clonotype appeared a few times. In nucleotides, the CDR3 is TGTGCCAGCAGTTTAAGTCAGCTATATAATTCACCCCTCCACTTT. This sequence encodes CASSLSQLYNSPLHF. The chain employs TRBV12-3 or TRBV12-4 and TRBJ1-6; D not resolved. The CDR3 covers 15 residues. Trimming cost V 2 bases and J 4 bases, with 9 bases left between them.

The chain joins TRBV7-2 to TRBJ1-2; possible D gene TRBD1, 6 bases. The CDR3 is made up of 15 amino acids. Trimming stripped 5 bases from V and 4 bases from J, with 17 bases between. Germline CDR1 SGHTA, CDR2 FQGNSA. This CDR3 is CASSPSQGRFYGYTF. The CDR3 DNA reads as TGTGCCAGCAGCCCCTCGCAGGGGCGATTCTATGGCTACACCTTC.